Below are 14 T cell receptor beta chains sequenced from a single sample in a study of blood T cells in healthy people across ages. A sample-barcoded 5' primer and a J-beta primer mix were used in a second PCR of about 6 to 12 cycles. From the 5' RACE reads, TCRdb called clonotypes with MiXCR, one entry per CDR3 protein. Of about 1.8 million distinct CDR3 sequences in the sample, 40% to 55% were seen once. Source material: blood. The source of these receptors is a woman aged 40 to 50 in good health.

The V gene is TRBV27, the J gene TRBJ1-2; TRBD1 is a possible D gene (5 bases). The germline V gene encodes CDR1 MNHEY and CDR2 SMNVEV (reference sequence). This CDR3 is 12 amino acids long. Trimming removed 10 bases at V and 7 bases at J, with 16 bases between. The CDR3 loop is CATYQKGFGYTF. In nucleotides, the CDR3 is TGTGCCACCTATCAAAAGGGGTTTGGCTACACCTTC.

The DNA of the CDR3 is TGTGCCAGCAGCTTTACTAGCTCCCGCGCAGATACGCAGTATTTT. It yields the protein CASSFTSSRADTQYF. This chain uses TRBV5-6 with TRBJ2-3; TRBD2 is a possible D gene (6 bases). Germline-derived CDR1 and CDR2 are SGHDT and YYEEEE. Trimming took off 2 bases at V and 4 bases at J, with 14 bases between the two ends. The CDR3 has 15 amino acids.

This clonotype occurred a few times. This rearrangement joins TRBV12-3 or TRBV12-4 to TRBJ1-5, with 7 bases matching TRBD1. The CDR3 loop spans 14 amino acids. The V and J ends lost 6 bases and 5 bases, in that order; junction bases with no gene match: 7. CDR3 residues: CASRREQGHQPQHF. CDR3 bases: TGTGCCAGCAGAAGGGAACAGGGGCATCAGCCCCAGCATTTT.

The chain joins TRBV12-3 or TRBV12-4 to TRBJ2-1, with 9 bases lining up with TRBD1. J gave up 4 bases and V 8 bases, and 9 bases lay outside the gene matches. The CDR3 consists of 15 residues. The CDR3 region is CASESPGQGYNEQFF. Here the CDR3 DNA reads TGTGCCAGCGAATCTCCGGGACAGGGATACAATGAGCAGTTCTTC.

The chain links TRBV7-2 to TRBJ2-3, with D perhaps TRBD2 (5 bases). CDR1 is SGHTA and CDR2 is FQGNSA in the germline V gene. The length of the CDR3 is 16 residues. The ends were cut back, 4 bases at V and 4 bases at J, with 18 bases in the middle. This CDR3 reads CASSSPRQGGADTQYF. The CDR3 coding sequence is TGTGCCAGCAGCTCCCCCCGACAAGGAGGAGCAGATACGCAGTATTTT.

This clonotype was picked up many times. The chain recombines TRBV29-1 with TRBJ2-1; 8 bases are a match to TRBD2. The CDR3 runs 14 residues. Germline V gene data show CDR1 as SQVTM and CDR2 as ANQGSEA. The V gene end was trimmed by 7 bases and the J gene end by 1 base; junction bases not matched to a gene: 6. The CDR3 DNA follows: TGCAGCGGGCGGGGGGTAGGATCCTACAATGAGCAGTTCTTC. Translation: CSGRGVGSYNEQFF.

The chain carries TRBV6-4 and TRBJ2-5; D could derive from TRBD1 or TRBD2 (5 bases each). Trimming pared 6 bases from V and 8 bases from J, leaving 16 bases between. Germline assignment: CDR1 MRHNA and CDR2 SNTAGT. There are 13 residues in the CDR3. The CDR3 DNA reads TGTGCCAGCAGCCGGGACCACCTCGACACCCAGTACTTC. Protein product: CASSRDHLDTQYF.

The V and J genes are TRBV28 and TRBJ1-2, with D perhaps TRBD1 (6 bases). V lost 5 bases and J 5 bases, leaving 18 bases between the germline ends. Germline V lookup: CDR1 MDHEN, CDR2 SYDVKM. CDR3 size: 15 residues. CDR3 sequence reads: CASSTQGGQRYGYTF. The CDR3 nucleotides are TGTGCCAGCAGTACACAGGGAGGCCAAAGATATGGCTACACCTTC.

The chain employs TRBV6-2 or TRBV6-3 and TRBJ2-3, with D unresolved. Trimming stripped 2 bases from V and 2 bases from J, with 8 bases between. In germline, CDR1 is MNHEY, CDR2 SVGEGT. This CDR3 is 14 amino acids long. CDR3 sequence reads: CASSYVGFTDTQYF. The CDR3 DNA is TGTGCCAGCAGTTACGTAGGATTCACAGATACGCAGTATTTT.

The J gene is TRBJ1-1, the V gene TRBV11-2, with D possibly matching TRBD1 (5 bases). CDR1 and CDR2 from the germline V gene are SGHAT and FQNNGV. The V end was cut by 5 bases, the J end by 3 bases, with 16 bases between. This CDR3 has 15 residues. The CDR3 region is CASSQGLGRDTEAFF. Written as DNA, the CDR3 is TGTGCCAGCAGCCAAGGTCTGGGCAGGGACACTGAAGCTTTCTTT.

The chain is built from TRBV6-5 and TRBJ2-7; 11 nucleotides line up with TRBD2. The length of the CDR3 is 14 residues. CDR1 and CDR2 from the germline V gene are MNHEY and SVGAGI. With V trimmed by 7 bases and J by 4 bases, 6 bases remained unmatched. This chain's CDR3 is CASKIAGGPYEQYF. The CDR3 DNA reads as TGTGCCAGCAAGATAGCGGGGGGGCCATACGAGCAGTACTTC.

The chain combines TRBV5-6 with TRBJ2-1, with 9 nucleotides matching TRBD1. Per germline, CDR1 SGHDT and CDR2 YYEEEE. The CDR3 runs 15 residues. After removal of 5 bases from V and 7 bases from J, the junction contained 10 bases not matched to a gene. The CDR3 nucleotides are TGTGCCAGCAGTCGTCTCGGGACAGGGTCAAATGAGCAGTTCTTC. It translates to CASSRLGTGSNEQFF.

J is TRBJ1-5 and V is TRBV29-1, with TRBD1 identical over 8 bases. The ends lost 6 bases at V and 3 bases at J; junction bases unmatched: 4. The CDR3 extends over 13 amino acids. In germline, CDR1 is SQVTM, CDR2 ANQGSEA. The CDR3 region is CSVAGGLNQPQHF. CDR3 coding DNA: TGCAGCGTAGCAGGGGGCCTCAATCAGCCCCAGCATTTT.

The J gene is TRBJ1-2, the V gene TRBV4-2, with D possibly being TRBD1 (6 bases). This CDR3 has 13 amino acids. Looked up from germline, CDR1 is LGHNA and CDR2 is YNFKEQ. V gave up 3 bases and J gave up 6 bases, with 11 bases separating them. DNA of the CDR3: TGTGCCAGCAGCCACGGGGGCACGGATGGCTACACCTTC. Translation gives CASSHGGTDGYTF.